Listed below are T cell receptor beta chains from one sample, sequenced in a study of T-cell reconstitution after alpha-beta-depleted transplantation in children. TCRdb re-derived calls from the PCR reads in MiXCR, one entry per CDR3 protein. The profile shows fewer than 1 million distinct CDR3 sequences, less than 20% of them singletons. The specimen comprised PBMCs, mostly from graft donor cells, sampled 360 days after TCRalphabeta/CD19-depleted stem cell transplant. The source of these receptors is a male patient younger than 18 who had a stem cell transplant for acute lymphoblastic leukemia, so the T cells may come from the graft donor. Each CDR3 is given with its conserved first and last residue. A D gene is named only where the DNA matches it firmly. Part of the rows lack a size; the others show once, few, many or a class for expanded clones.

CDR3 protein,CDR3 DNA,CDR3 length,D gene,V gene,clone size,J gene
CASSKDGKYSNQPQHF,TGTGCCAGCAGCAAAGATGGGAAGTATAGCAATCAGCCCCAGCATTTT,16,-,TRBV21-1,-,TRBJ1-5
CASSVGSNYNSPLHF,TGTGCCAGCAGCGTAGGTAGTAATTATAATTCACCCCTCCACTTT,15,-,TRBV9,-,TRBJ1-6
CASSLTASGKGELFF,TGTGCCAGCAGTTTAACCGCTAGCGGGAAGGGAGAGCTGTTTTTT,15,TRBD2,TRBV12-3/TRBV12-4,once,TRBJ2-2
CSAARDGRTDTQYF,TGCAGTGCTGCCCGGGACGGTCGCACAGATACGCAGTATTTT,14,-,TRBV20-1,many,TRBJ2-3
CSAGDLGETQYF,TGCAGTGCTGGAGATTTGGGAGAGACCCAGTACTTC,12,-,TRBV20-1,many,TRBJ2-5
CASSRRGGPSYEQYF,TGTGCCAGCAGCCGCAGAGGCGGCCCCTCCTACGAGCAGTACTTC,15,-,TRBV7-3,-,TRBJ2-7
CASSYMANYGYTF,TGTGCCAGCAGTTACATGGCTAACTATGGCTACACCTTC,13,-,TRBV12-3/TRBV12-4,-,TRBJ1-2
CASSEWGGNEKLFF,TGTGCCAGCAGTGAATGGGGGGGGAATGAAAAACTGTTTTTT,14,-,TRBV25-1,-,TRBJ1-4
CASSFGDLGIGYEQYF,TGTGCCAGCAGCTTCGGGGACCTAGGGATAGGCTACGAGCAGTACTTC,16,-,TRBV5-5,few,TRBJ2-7
CSARRPSDSNYGYTF,TGCAGTGCTAGACGGCCCTCGGACAGTAACTATGGCTACACCTTC,15,-,TRBV20-1,-,TRBJ1-2
CASSVGPSGSWGSYEQYF,TGTGCCAGCAGCGTAGGTCCTAGCGGGAGTTGGGGCTCCTACGAGCAGTACTTC,18,TRBD2,TRBV9,many,TRBJ2-7
CASSLDRVDQPQHF,TGTGCCAGCAGCCTAGACAGGGTGGACCAGCCCCAGCATTTT,14,TRBD1,TRBV7-2,many,TRBJ1-5
CASDSGRSIETQYF,TGTGCCAGCGACAGCGGGAGGAGTATAGAGACCCAGTACTTC,14,TRBD2,TRBV2,many,TRBJ2-5
CASSIHPQGPQETQYF,TGCGCCAGCAGCATCCACCCCCAGGGGCCCCAAGAGACCCAGTACTTC,16,-,TRBV4-1,few,TRBJ2-5
CASSRTGRDYGYTF,TGTGCCAGCAGTCGGACAGGGCGTGACTATGGCTACACCTTC,14,TRBD1,TRBV6-5,many,TRBJ1-2
CASSLNNRGLGTDTQYF,TGCGCCAGCAGCCTCAACAACAGGGGGCTCGGCACAGATACGCAGTATTTT,17,TRBD1,TRBV5-1,many,TRBJ2-3
CASTPGGGSSYEQYF,TGCGCCAGCACTCCCGGCGGAGGGAGCTCCTACGAGCAGTACTTC,15,-,TRBV5-1,-,TRBJ2-7
CASSANLGLAPSYEQYF,TGTGCCAGCAGCGCGAACTTGGGACTAGCACCCTCCTACGAGCAGTACTTC,17,TRBD2,TRBV11-2,few,TRBJ2-7
CASSPTAFNTEAFF,TGTGCCAGCAGCCCAACAGCATTTAACACTGAAGCTTTCTTT,14,-,TRBV27,-,TRBJ1-1
CASSLGASGPPYEQYF,TGTGCCAGCAGTTTAGGCGCTAGCGGGCCCCCCTACGAGCAGTACTTC,16,TRBD2,TRBV12-3/TRBV12-4,-,TRBJ2-7
CASSSPGLAATYEQYF,TGTGCCAGTAGTAGTCCCGGACTAGCGGCCACCTACGAGCAGTACTTC,16,TRBD2,TRBV19,-,TRBJ2-7
CASSLWRELTQYF,TGTGCCAGCAGCTTATGGCGGGAGTTGACCCAGTACTTC,13,TRBD2,TRBV7-8,few,TRBJ2-5
CASVAGGRRTDTQYF,TGTGCCAGCGTAGCGGGAGGGAGGAGGACAGATACGCAGTATTTT,15,TRBD2,TRBV4-2,few,TRBJ2-3
CASSLTGASGSRTDTQYF,TGTGCCAGCAGCTTAACCGGGGCTAGCGGCTCCCGCACAGATACGCAGTATTTT,18,TRBD2,TRBV11-2,-,TRBJ2-3